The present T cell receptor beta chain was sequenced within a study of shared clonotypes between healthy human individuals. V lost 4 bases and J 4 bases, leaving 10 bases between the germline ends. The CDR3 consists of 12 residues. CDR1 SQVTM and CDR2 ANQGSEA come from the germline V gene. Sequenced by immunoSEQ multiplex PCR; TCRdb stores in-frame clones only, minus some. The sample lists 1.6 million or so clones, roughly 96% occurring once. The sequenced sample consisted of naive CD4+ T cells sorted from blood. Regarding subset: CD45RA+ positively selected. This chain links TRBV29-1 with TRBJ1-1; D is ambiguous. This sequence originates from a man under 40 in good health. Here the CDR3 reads CSVGGKGTEAFF. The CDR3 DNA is TGCAGCGTTGGGGGTAAGGGCACTGAAGCTTTCTTT. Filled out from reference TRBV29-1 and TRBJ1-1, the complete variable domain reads SAVISQKPSRDICQRGTSLTIQCQVDSQVTMMFWYRQQPGQSLTLIATANQGSEATYESGFVIDKFPISRPNLTFSTLTVSNMSPEDSSIYLCSVGGKGTEAFFGQGTRLTVV.